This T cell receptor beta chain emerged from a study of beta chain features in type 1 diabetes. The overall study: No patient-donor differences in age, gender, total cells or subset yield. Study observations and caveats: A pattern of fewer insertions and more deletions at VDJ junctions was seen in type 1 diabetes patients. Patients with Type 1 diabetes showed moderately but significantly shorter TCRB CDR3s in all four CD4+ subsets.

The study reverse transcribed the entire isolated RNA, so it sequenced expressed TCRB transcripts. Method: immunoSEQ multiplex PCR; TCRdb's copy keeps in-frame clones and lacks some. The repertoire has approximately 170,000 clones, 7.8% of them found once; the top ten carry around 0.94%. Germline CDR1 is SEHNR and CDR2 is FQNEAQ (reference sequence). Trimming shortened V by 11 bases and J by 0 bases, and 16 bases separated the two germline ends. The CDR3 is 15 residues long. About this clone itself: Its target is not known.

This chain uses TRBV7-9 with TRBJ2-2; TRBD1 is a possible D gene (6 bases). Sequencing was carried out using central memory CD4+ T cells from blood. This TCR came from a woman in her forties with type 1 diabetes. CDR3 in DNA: TGTGCCCCTAACCCGGACAGAACGAACACCGGGGAGCTGTTTTTT. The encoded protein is CAPNPDRTNTGELFF.